This T cell receptor beta chain was recovered during a study of blood T cell repertoires in COVID-19. About the research overall: Sample material is recorded as cDNA or gDNA derived from T cells, B-cell-depleted T cells, or PBMCs.

V lost 3 bases to trimming and J lost 8 bases; unmatched junction nucleotides: 15. The CDR3 has 17 amino acids. Germline V gene data show CDR1 as KGHSH and CDR2 as LQKENI. Repertoires were generated with immunoSEQ multiplex PCR, while TCRdb's copy carries only in-frame clones and drops some. Of under 200,000 clones in the sample, 80% to 90% were seen once. This clone was recorded only once. The receptor was isolated from a man between 60 and 70 years old with acute or convalescent COVID-19. Sequencing was carried out using peripheral blood. The chain is built from TRBV18 and TRBJ1-2, with 10 bases matching TRBD1. CDR3 loop: CASSPPPERQGARGYTF. CDR3 DNA: TGTGCCAGCTCACCCCCACCCGAGCGACAGGGGGCGAGAGGCTACACCTTC.